The 22 T cell receptor beta chains below all came from one sample that was sequenced in a study of shared T cell receptors in the human thymus. Profiling relied on immunoSEQ multiplex PCR, and the TCRdb table lists in-frame clones only, not all of them. The data hold about 400,000 clones, with just under 95% observed a single time. Sequences were obtained from thymocytes. The receptors were gathered from a human donor.

The rearrangement links TRBV30 to TRBJ2-7; weak D call: TRBD2 (5 bases). Between the trimmed V and J ends, which lost 5 bases and 3 bases, there was a span of 20 bases. CDR3 length equals 15 residues. Germline V lookup: CDR1 GTSNPN, CDR2 SVGIG (reference sequence). As DNA, the CDR3 is TGTGCCTGGGGCCACGACCTGACTACATTCTACGAGCAGTACTTC. Amino acids: CAWGHDLTTFYEQYF.

This chain joins TRBV7-9 and TRBJ2-3; 10 positions match TRBD2. V lost 5 bases and J lost 2; bases outside the gene matches: 7. CDR1 and CDR2 from the germline V gene are SEHNR and FQNEAQ (reference sequence). The CDR3 has 16 residues. In DNA, the CDR3 is TGTGCCAGCAGCCTCAGCGGACTAGCGGTCACAGATACGCAGTATTTT. Residues: CASSLSGLAVTDTQYF.

This chain connects TRBV7-9 to TRBJ2-5, with no clear D. Germline V gene lookup returns CDR1 SEHNR and CDR2 FQNEAQ (reference sequence). V shed 5 bases and J shed 2 bases, with 0 bases lying between them. The CDR3 spans 10 residues. The chain's CDR3 is CASSQETQYF. The CDR3 nucleotides are TGTGCCAGCAGCCAAGAGACCCAGTACTTC.

CDR3 amino acids: CASRPDPSGNQPQHF. The CDR3, as DNA: TGTGCCAGCAGACCGGACCCGTCGGGCAATCAGCCCCAGCATTTT. The chain couples TRBV6-5 to TRBJ1-5; no clear D gene. The CDR3 has 15 amino acids. The germline CDR1 and CDR2 sequences are MNHEY and SVGAGI. Trimming took 6 bases from V and 2 from J, leaving 14 bases between them.

The chain recombines TRBV6-1 with TRBJ1-2; TRBD1 matches at 10 bases. Per germline, CDR1 MNHNS and CDR2 SASEGT. The V segment lost 8 bases and the J segment 3 bases; nucleotides outside the gene matches: 6. There are 14 residues in the CDR3. CDR3 amino acids: CASGGGQGYYGYTF. The CDR3 nucleotides are TGTGCCAGCGGTGGGGGACAGGGGTACTATGGCTACACCTTC.

This clone came up once. V and J are TRBV6-6 and TRBJ2-5; 7 nucleotides match TRBD2. Looked up from germline, CDR1 is MNHNY and CDR2 is SVGAGI (reference sequence). The V segment lost 7 bases and the J segment 2 bases; nucleotides outside the gene matches: 13. CDR3 length: 16 amino acids. This chain's CDR3 is CASNAGDLAPQETQYF. The CDR3 nucleotides read TGTGCCAGCAACGCGGGGGACCTCGCCCCTCAAGAGACCCAGTACTTC.

In DNA form, the CDR3 reads TGTGCCAGCAGCTCCGACTCGACAGGGGGAGGTAGAGGCTACACCTTC. It yields the protein CASSSDSTGGGRGYTF. The chain combines TRBV5-5 with TRBJ1-2; the match to TRBD1 covers 9 bases. The germline V gene has CDR1 SGHKS and CDR2 YYEKEE (reference sequence). V lost 3 bases to trimming and J lost 8 bases; unmatched junction nucleotides: 14. The CDR3 sequence is 16 residues long.

The gene calls are TRBV7-1 and TRBJ1-2, with a weak D call TRBD1 (6 bases). TRBV7-1 is an ORF; its function is uncertain. V was shortened by 3 bases and J by 0 bases, with 38 bases between the two germline ends. This CDR3 has 24 residues. DNA of the CDR3: TGTGCCAGCAGCTCTTATACAAACCAGGCACCACGACAGGCAGAATTCTCCTCTAACTATGGCTACACCTTC. It yields the protein CASSSYTNQAPRQAEFSSNYGYTF.

This clone showed up just a few times. V gene TRBV9 combines with J gene TRBJ1-5; D gene unclear. V gave up 3 bases and J gave up 3 bases, with 19 bases separating them. The CDR3 spans 17 residues. In germline, CDR1 is SGDLS, CDR2 YYNGEE. The CDR3 reads CASSASPTTAANQPQHF. In DNA form, the CDR3 reads TGTGCCAGCAGCGCAAGCCCTACCACGGCGGCCAATCAGCCCCAGCATTTT.

The gene calls are TRBV5-1 and TRBJ2-7; D is possibly TRBD1 (6 bases). Per the germline V gene, CDR1 is SGHRS and CDR2 is YFSETQ. This CDR3 contains 17 residues. V was clipped by 0 bases and J by 2 bases, with 18 bases between them. The CDR3, as DNA: TGCGCCAGCAGCTTGGGCAGGGGTCCCTCCTTCCCCTACGAGCAGTACTTC. Translation: CASSLGRGPSFPYEQYF.

DNA of the CDR3: TGTGCCAGCAGCTTGAAGACAGCCTTACTCTATGGCTACACCTTC. It translates to CASSLKTALLYGYTF. The chain uses TRBV5-4 and TRBJ1-2, with TRBD1 as a possible D gene (5 bases). Deletions cut 1 base from V and 4 bases from J, with 14 bases between. From germline, CDR1 is SGHNT and CDR2 YYREEE (reference sequence). There are 15 residues in the CDR3.

This sequence joins TRBV27 and TRBJ2-7; 10 positions match TRBD2. This CDR3 has 19 residues. Germline CDR1 is MNHEY and CDR2 is SMNVEV (reference sequence). J gave up 4 bases and V 2 bases, and 17 bases lay outside the gene matches. Written as DNA, the CDR3 is TGTGCCAGCAGTTTAGCTGGGACTAGCGCCCAGGTAGACGGTTACGAGCAGTACTTC. It yields the protein CASSLAGTSAQVDGYEQYF.

The genes are TRBV28 and TRBJ1-2, with 7 bases matching TRBD1. The trim removed 10 bases at V and 4 bases at J, leaving 3 bases unmatched. CDR1 is MDHEN and CDR2 is SYDVKM in the germline V gene. This CDR3 region has 11 residues. The CDR3 reads CAITGVYGYTF. The CDR3 nucleotides read TGTGCCATAACAGGGGTCTATGGCTACACCTTC.

J is TRBJ2-1 and V is TRBV28; D is undetermined. There are 13 residues in the CDR3. Trimming took off 5 bases at V and 6 bases at J, with 11 bases between the two ends. Germline lookup yields CDR1 MDHEN and CDR2 SYDVKM. In nucleotides, the CDR3 is TGTGCCAGCAGTCTCCCCCCTCCCAATGAGCAGTTCTTC. It codes for CASSLPPPNEQFF.

V usage is TRBV28 and J usage is TRBJ2-7; possibly TRBD2 for D (6 bases). Trimming removed 3 bases from V and 2 bases from J, with 14 bases in between. Germline CDR1 is MDHEN and CDR2 is SYDVKM. The CDR3 is made up of 15 amino acids. This CDR3 is CASSLHRDSAYEQYF. The CDR3 region has the DNA TGTGCCAGCAGTTTGCACCGGGACTCTGCCTACGAGCAGTACTTC.

The V gene is TRBV4-1, the J gene TRBJ2-1, with 14 bases that match TRBD2. This CDR3 contains 16 residues. The ends lost 8 bases at V and 2 bases at J; junction bases unmatched: 5. CDR1 MGHRA and CDR2 YSYEKL come from the germline V gene. The CDR3 spells CASGTSGRGTYNEQFF. The CDR3 DNA follows: TGCGCCAGCGGGACTAGCGGGAGAGGGACCTACAATGAGCAGTTCTTC.

This clone has a handful of counts. The chain recombines TRBV2 with TRBJ2-7; D unclear. Trimming removed 2 bases from V and 6 bases from J, with 8 bases in between. This CDR3 has 12 residues. In germline, CDR1 is SNHLY, CDR2 FYNNEI. CDR3 DNA: TGTGCCAGCAGTGAACCCAATGCCGAGCAGTACTTC. Its protein is CASSEPNAEQYF.

This rearrangement joins TRBV7-2 to TRBJ2-7; D is unclear. The V end was cut by 7 bases, the J end by 6 bases, with 16 bases between. This CDR3 has 13 residues. The germline CDR1 and CDR2 sequences are SGHTA and FQGNSA. CDR3 in DNA: TGTGCCAGCACCCCAACACCAGGTGGCGAGCAGTACTTC. Its translation: CASTPTPGGEQYF. Using reference TRBV7-2 and TRBJ2-7 for the parts outside the CDR3, the full variable domain is GAGVSQSPSNKVTEKGKDVELRCDPISGHTALYWYRQSLGQGLEFLIYFQGNSAPDKSGLPSDRFSAERTGGSVSTLTIQRTQQEDSAVYLCASTPTPGGEQYFGPGTRLTVT.

Note on this clone: Other DNA sequences in the same sample also yield this CDR3. The V gene is TRBV20-1, the J gene TRBJ2-7, with a possible D match to TRBD1 (5 bases). Germline values: CDR1 DFQATT, CDR2 SNEGSKA (reference sequence). V lost 6 bases, J lost 6 bases, and 6 bases lay in between. This CDR3 comprises 9 residues. In nucleotides, the CDR3 is TGCAGTGCAAGGGGCGAGCAGTACTTC. Translation gives CSARGEQYF.

The rearrangement links TRBV6-4 to TRBJ2-3, with D perhaps TRBD2 (6 bases). CDR1 MRHNA and CDR2 SNTAGT come from the germline V gene. The CDR3 runs to 13 residues. Trimming pared 0 bases from V and 6 bases from J, leaving 7 bases between. The CDR3 protein is CASSDSAGDTQYF. The CDR3 DNA sequence: TGTGCCAGCAGTGACTCGGCGGGGGATACGCAGTATTTT.

CDR3 in amino acids: CASSQATKNIQYF. The DNA of the CDR3 is TGCGCCAGCAGCCAAGCGACCAAAAACATTCAGTACTTC. The J gene is TRBJ2-4, the V gene TRBV4-3; D is uncertain. The CDR3 contains 13 residues. With 1 base removed from V and 2 bases from J, the gap between germline ends came to 3 bases. Germline CDR1 and CDR2: LGHNA and YSLEER.

This rearrangement joins TRBV28 to TRBJ2-1, with TRBD2 matching 8 bases. The junction had 20 bases not matched to a gene; V was cut back by 7 bases and J by 0 bases. CDR1 is MDHEN, CDR2 SYDVKM, per germline. The CDR3 has 20 amino acids. CDR3 region: CASTREVAGPQPHSYNEQFF. CDR3 nucleotides: TGTGCCAGCACTAGGGAGGTAGCGGGACCCCAACCCCACTCCTACAATGAGCAGTTCTTC.